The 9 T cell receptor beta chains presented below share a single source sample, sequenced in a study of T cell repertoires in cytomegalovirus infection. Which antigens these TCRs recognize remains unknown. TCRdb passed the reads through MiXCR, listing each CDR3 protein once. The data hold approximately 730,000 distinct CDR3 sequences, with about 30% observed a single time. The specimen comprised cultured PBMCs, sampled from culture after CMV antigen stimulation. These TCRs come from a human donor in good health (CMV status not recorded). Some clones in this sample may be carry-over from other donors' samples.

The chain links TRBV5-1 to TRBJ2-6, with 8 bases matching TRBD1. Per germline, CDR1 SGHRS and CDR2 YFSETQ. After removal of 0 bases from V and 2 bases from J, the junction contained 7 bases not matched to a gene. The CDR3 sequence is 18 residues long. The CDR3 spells CASSLEETGVAGANVLTF. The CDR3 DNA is TGCGCCAGCAGCTTGGAAGAGACAGGGGTTGCTGGGGCCAACGTCCTGACTTTC.

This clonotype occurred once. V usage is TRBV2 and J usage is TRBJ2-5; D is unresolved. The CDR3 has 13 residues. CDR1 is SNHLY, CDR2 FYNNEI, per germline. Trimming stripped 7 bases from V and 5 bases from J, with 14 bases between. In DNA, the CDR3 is TGTGCCAGCAACCCGACCGGCGGTGAGACCCAGTACTTC. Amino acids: CASNPTGGETQYF.

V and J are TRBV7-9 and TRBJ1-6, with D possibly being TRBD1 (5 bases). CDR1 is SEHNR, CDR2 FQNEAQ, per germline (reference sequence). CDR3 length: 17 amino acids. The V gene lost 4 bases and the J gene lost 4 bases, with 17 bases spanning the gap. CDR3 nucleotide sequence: TGTGCCAGCAGCTCCCCCGGCAGGGCGGCGTATAATTCACCCCTCCACTTT. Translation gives CASSSPGRAAYNSPLHF.

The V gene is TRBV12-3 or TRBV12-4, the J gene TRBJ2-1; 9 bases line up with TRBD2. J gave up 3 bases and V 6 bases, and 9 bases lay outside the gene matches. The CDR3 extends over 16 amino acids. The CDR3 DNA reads TGTGCCAGCAGCACTCCGAGCGGGGGGAGCTACAATGAGCAGTTCTTC. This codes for CASSTPSGGSYNEQFF.

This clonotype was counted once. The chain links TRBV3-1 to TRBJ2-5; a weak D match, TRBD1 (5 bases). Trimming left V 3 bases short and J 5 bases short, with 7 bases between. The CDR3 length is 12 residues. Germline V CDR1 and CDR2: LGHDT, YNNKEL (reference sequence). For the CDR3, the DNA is TGTGCCAGCAGCCAGACAGCGGAGACCCAGTACTTC. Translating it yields CASSQTAETQYF.

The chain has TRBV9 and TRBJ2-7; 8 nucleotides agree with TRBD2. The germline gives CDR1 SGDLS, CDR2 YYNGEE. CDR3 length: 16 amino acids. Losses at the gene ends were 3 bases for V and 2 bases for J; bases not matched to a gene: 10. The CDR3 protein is CASSAGGGGTAYEQYF. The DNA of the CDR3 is TGTGCCAGCAGCGCTGGCGGCGGGGGGACCGCCTACGAGCAGTACTTC.

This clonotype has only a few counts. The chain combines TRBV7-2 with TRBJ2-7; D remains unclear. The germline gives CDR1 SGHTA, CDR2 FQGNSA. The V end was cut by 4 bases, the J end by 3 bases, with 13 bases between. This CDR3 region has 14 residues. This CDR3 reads CASSSGRTYYEQYF. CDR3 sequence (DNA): TGTGCCAGCAGCTCGGGTCGAACCTACTACGAGCAGTACTTC. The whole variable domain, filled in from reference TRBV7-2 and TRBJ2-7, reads GAGVSQSPSNKVTEKGKDVELRCDPISGHTALYWYRQSLGQGLEFLIYFQGNSAPDKSGLPSDRFSAERTGGSVSTLTIQRTQQEDSAVYLCASSSGRTYYEQYFGPGTRLTVT.

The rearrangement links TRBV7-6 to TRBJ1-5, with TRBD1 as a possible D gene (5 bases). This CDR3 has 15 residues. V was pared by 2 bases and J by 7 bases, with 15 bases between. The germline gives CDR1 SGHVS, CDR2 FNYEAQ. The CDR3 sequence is CASSLLAGTGQPQHF. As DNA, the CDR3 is TGTGCCAGCAGCTTATTAGCAGGGACGGGGCAGCCCCAGCATTTT.

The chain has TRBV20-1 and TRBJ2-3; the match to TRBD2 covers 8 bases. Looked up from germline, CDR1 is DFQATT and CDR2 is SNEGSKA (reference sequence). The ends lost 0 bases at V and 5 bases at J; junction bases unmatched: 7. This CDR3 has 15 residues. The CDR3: CSARDPSGGGDTQYF. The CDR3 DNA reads TGCAGTGCTAGAGATCCGTCGGGAGGGGGAGATACGCAGTATTTT.